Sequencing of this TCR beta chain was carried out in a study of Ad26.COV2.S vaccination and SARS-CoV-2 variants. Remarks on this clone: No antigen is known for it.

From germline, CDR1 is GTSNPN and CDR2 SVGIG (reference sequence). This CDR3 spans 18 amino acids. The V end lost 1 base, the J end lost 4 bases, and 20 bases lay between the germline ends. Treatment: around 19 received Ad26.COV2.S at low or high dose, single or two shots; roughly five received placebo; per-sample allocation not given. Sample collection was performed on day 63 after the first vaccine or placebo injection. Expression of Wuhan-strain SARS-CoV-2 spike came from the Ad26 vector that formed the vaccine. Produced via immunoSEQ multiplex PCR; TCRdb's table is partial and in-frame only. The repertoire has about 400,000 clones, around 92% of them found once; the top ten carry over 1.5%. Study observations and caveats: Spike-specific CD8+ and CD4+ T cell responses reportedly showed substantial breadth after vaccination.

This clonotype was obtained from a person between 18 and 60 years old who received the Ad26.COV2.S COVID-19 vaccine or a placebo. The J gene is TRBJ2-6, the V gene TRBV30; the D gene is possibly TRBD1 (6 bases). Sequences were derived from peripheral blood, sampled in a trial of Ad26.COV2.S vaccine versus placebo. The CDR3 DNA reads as TGTGCCTGGAGTGCTGTAGACAGGCCGGCGTACGGGGCCAACGTCCTGACTTTC. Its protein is CAWSAVDRPAYGANVLTF.